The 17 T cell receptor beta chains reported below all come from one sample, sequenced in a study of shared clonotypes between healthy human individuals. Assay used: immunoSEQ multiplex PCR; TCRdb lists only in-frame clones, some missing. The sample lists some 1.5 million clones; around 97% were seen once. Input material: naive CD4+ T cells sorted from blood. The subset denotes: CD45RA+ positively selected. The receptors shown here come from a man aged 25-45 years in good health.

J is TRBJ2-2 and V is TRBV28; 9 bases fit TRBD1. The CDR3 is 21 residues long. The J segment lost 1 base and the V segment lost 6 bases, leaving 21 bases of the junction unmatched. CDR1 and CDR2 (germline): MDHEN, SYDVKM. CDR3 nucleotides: TGTGCCAGCAGCCAAGGGACAGGGAGATTCGGCGGGAGAAAGAACACCGGGGAGCTGTTTTTT. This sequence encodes CASSQGTGRFGGRKNTGELFF. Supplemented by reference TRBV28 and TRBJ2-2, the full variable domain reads DVKVTQSSRYLVKRTGEKVFLECVQDMDHENMFWYRQDPGLGLRLIYFSYDVKMKEKGDIPEGYSVSREKKERFSLILESASTNQTSMYLCASSQGTGRFGGRKNTGELFFGEGSRLTVL.

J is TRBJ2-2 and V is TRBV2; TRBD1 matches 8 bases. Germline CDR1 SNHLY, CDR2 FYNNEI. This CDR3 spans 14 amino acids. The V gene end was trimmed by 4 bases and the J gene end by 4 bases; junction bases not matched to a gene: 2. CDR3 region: CASSVRGLTGELFF. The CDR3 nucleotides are TGTGCCAGCAGTGTCAGGGGGCTCACCGGGGAGCTGTTTTTT. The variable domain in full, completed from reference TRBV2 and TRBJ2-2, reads EPEVTQTPSHQVTQMGQEVILRCVPISNHLYFYWYRQILGQKVEFLVSFYNNEISEKSEIFDDQFSVERPDGSNFTLKIRSTKLEDSAMYFCASSVRGLTGELFFGEGSRLTVL.

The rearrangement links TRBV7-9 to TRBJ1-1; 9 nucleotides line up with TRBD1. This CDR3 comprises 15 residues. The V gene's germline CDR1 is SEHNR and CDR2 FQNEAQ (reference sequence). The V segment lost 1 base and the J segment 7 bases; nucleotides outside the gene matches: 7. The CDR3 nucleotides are TGTGCCAGCAGCTTAGTTTGGGACAGGGCTTATGAAGCTTTCTTT. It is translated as CASSLVWDRAYEAFF.

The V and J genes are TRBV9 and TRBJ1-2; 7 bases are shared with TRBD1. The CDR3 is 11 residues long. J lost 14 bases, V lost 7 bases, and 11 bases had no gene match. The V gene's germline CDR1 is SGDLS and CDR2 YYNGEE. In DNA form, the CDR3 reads TGTGCCAGCGGACAGGCCCTCCCTAGAACCTTC. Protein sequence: CASGQALPRTF. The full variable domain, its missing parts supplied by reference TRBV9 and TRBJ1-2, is DSGVTQTPKHLITATGQRVTLRCSPRSGDLSVYWYQQSLDQGLQFLIQYYNGEERAKGNILERFSAQQFPDLHSELNLSSLELGDSALYFCASGQALPRTFGSGTRLTVV.

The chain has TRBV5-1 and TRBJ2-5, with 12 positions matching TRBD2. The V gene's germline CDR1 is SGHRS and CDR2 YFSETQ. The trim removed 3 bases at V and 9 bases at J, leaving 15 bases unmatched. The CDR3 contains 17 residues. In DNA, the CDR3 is TGCGCCAGCAGCTCGGGTCCGACTAGCGGGGGAACCGGGGCCCAGTACTTC. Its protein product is CASSSGPTSGGTGAQYF.

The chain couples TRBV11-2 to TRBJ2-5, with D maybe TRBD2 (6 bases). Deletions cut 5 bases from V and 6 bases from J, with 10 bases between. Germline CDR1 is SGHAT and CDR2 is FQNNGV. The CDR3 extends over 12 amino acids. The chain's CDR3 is CASSPAGQTQYF. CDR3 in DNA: TGTGCCAGCAGCCCCGCGGGGCAGACCCAGTACTTC.

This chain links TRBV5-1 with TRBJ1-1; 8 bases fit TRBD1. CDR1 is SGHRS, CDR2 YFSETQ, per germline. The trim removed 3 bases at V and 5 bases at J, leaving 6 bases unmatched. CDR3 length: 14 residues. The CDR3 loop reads CASSSQGVGTEAFF. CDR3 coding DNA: TGCGCCAGCAGCTCACAGGGGGTCGGTACTGAAGCTTTCTTT.

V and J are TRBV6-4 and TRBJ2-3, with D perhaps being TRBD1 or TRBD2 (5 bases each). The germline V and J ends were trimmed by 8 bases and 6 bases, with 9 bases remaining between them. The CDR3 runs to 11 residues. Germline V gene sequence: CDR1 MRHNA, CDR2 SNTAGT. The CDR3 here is CASRGADTQYF. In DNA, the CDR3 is TGTGCCAGCCGAGGGGCGGATACGCAGTATTTT.

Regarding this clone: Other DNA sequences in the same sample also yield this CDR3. The CDR3 sequence: CASSYSGTTDTQYF. CDR3 DNA: TGTGCCAGCAGTTACTCAGGGACCACAGATACGCAGTATTTT. V usage is TRBV6-5 and J usage is TRBJ2-3; D is perhaps TRBD1 or TRBD2 (5 bases each). Trimming stripped 0 bases from V and 2 bases from J, with 6 bases between. This CDR3 is built from 14 residues. Germline CDR1 and CDR2: MNHEY and SVGAGI.

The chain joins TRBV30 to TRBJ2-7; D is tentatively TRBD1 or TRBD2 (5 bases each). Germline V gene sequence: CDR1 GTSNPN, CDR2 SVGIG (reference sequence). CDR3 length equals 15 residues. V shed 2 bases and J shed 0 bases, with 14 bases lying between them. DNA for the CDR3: TGTGCCTGGAGTCCAGGGACGGTGGGCTCCTACGAGCAGTACTTC. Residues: CAWSPGTVGSYEQYF.

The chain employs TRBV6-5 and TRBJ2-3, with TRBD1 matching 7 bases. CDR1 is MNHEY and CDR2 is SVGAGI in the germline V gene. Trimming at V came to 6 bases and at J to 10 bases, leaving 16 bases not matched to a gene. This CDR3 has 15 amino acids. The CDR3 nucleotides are TGTGCCAGCAGACCAGGGGGAAGGATCGGGTATGCGCAGTATTTT. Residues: CASRPGGRIGYAQYF.

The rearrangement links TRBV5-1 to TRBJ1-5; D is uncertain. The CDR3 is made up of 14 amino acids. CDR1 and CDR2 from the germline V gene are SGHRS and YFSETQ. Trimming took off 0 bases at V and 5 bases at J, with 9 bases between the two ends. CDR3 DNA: TGCGCCAGCAGCTTGGCGGACGGTGATCAGCCCCAGCATTTT. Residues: CASSLADGDQPQHF.

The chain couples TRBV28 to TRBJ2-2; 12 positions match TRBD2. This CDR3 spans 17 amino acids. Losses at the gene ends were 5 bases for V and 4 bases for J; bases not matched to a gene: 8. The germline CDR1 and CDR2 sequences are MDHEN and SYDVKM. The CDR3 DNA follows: TGTGCCAGCAGTCTCCCCCCTAGCGGGAGGGGCACCGGGGAGCTGTTTTTT. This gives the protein CASSLPPSGRGTGELFF.

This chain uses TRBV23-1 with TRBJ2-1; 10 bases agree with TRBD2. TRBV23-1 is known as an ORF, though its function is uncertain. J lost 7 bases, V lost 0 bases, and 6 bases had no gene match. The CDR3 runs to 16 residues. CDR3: CASSQSAAGGRNEQFF. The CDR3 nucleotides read TGCGCCAGCAGTCAATCAGCAGCGGGAGGGCGGAATGAGCAGTTCTTC.

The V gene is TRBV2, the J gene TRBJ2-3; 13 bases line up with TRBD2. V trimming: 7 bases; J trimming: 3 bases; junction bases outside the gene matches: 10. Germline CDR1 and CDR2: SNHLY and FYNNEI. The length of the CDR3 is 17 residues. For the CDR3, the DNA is TGTGCCAGCACCGGGACTAGCGGGATAATGAGGACAGATACGCAGTATTTT. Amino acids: CASTGTSGIMRTDTQYF.

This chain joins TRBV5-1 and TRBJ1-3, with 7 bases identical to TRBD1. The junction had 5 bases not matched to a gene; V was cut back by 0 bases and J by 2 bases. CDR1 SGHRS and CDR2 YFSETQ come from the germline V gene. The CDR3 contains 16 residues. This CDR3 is CASSLGGGGTGNTIYF. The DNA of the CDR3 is TGCGCCAGCAGCTTGGGTGGAGGGGGCACTGGAAACACCATATATTTT.

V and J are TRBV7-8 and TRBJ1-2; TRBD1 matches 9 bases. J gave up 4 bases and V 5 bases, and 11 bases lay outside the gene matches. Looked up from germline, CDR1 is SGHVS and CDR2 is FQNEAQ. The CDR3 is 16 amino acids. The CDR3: CASSAQQGALGYGYTF. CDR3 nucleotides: TGTGCCAGCAGCGCCCAACAGGGGGCTTTGGGCTATGGCTACACCTTC.